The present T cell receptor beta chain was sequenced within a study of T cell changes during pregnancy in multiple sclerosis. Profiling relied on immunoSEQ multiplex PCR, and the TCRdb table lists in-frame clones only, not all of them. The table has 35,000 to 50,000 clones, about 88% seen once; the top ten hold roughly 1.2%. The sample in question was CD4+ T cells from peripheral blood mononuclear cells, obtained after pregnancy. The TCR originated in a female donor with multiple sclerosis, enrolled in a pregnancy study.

CDR3 nucleotides: TGTGCCAGTTCTAGCGGGAGGGACACAGATACGCAGTATTTT. This encodes CASSSGRDTDTQYF. The chain uses TRBV19 and TRBJ2-3, with TRBD2 matching 12 bases. The germline gives CDR1 LNHDA, CDR2 SQIVND (reference sequence). V dropped 8 bases and J dropped 2; count of bases not matched to a gene: 2. This CDR3 has 14 residues.